The present T cell receptor beta chain was sequenced within a study of OX40 agonist ivuxolimab in advanced cancers. Germline CDR1 reads MDHEN; CDR2 reads SYDVKM. Trimming cost V 11 bases and J 3 bases; bases outside gene matches: 7. The CDR3 totals 13 residues. Data came from immunoSEQ multiplex PCR; TCRdb stores just in-frame clones and leaves some out. In the table there are tens of thousands of clones, around 87% of which are singletons. The sequence was collected from an adult with an advanced solid tumor such as melanoma, head and neck, liver or kidney cancer. Specimen: CD4+ or CD8+ T cells sorted from blood, collected in a trial of the OX40 agonist ivuxolimab. The J gene is TRBJ1-3, the V gene TRBV28, with TRBD1 matching 7 bases. CDR3 nucleotide sequence: TGTGCCGGGGGGCAGGGGGTTGGAAACACCATATATTTT. Its protein is CAGGQGVGNTIYF.